This T cell receptor beta chain originates from a study of blood T cell repertoires in COVID-19. Study-level background: T cells, B-cell-depleted T cells, or PBMCs provided the cDNA or gDNA that served as material.

V lost 5 bases and J 8 bases, leaving 10 bases between the germline ends. CDR3 length: 13 amino acids. Germline V gene lookup returns CDR1 KGHSH and CDR2 LQKENI. Authors' analysis steps: Using reference gene primer amplification, nucleated cell counts were estimated. Clones were read by immunoSEQ multiplex PCR, and TCRdb kept only the in-frame ones, dropping some. The D gene and trimming were derived from the DNA, and the V and J assignments and clone size from that table. Among just under 150,000 clones listed, about 87% were seen once. Sequencing was performed on peripheral blood. The genes are TRBV18 and TRBJ1-6; no clear D gene. This sequence originates from a woman aged 45 to 65 with active or convalescent COVID-19. DNA for the CDR3: TGTGCCAGCTCAGGGAGAAAGGATTCACCCCTCCACTTT. Translating it yields CASSGRKDSPLHF.